What follows is one T cell receptor (beta chain) and its context. Antigen specificity is unknown. TCRdb's copy holds only in-frame clones and misses some; the assay was immunoSEQ multiplex PCR. The data contain about 80,000 clones, 75% to 95% of them singletons. This sample is drawn from a study of T cell responses to AZD1222 COVID-19 vaccine. Study-wide points: Scientists sampled the repertoires only once the peak T cell response had passed. Vaccine-associated CD4 TCRs spanned spike, dominant at 160-218 and 743-854. Possibly, clonal diversity was underestimated; donors were largely white British and included more females.

V dropped 5 bases and J dropped 1 base, with 6 bases sitting between them. The CDR3 extends over 13 amino acids. Germline V gene data show CDR1 as MNHEY and CDR2 as SVGEGT. The sample here was peripheral blood, taken 28 days after the second AZD1222 dose. This TCR derives from an adult who received the AZD1222 COVID-19 vaccine. The genes are TRBV6-2 or TRBV6-3 and TRBJ1-5; D is unclear. The CDR3 here is CASSRLSNQPQHF. In nucleotides, the CDR3 is TGTGCCAGCAGTCGGTTAAGCAATCAGCCCCAGCATTTT.